A selection of T cell receptor beta chains follows, all from one sample in a study of immune evolution from preneoplasia to lung adenocarcinoma. TCRdb keeps only in-frame clones here, not all; method: immunoSEQ multiplex PCR. Of 20,000 to 25,000 clones listed, 60% to 80% are singletons. Source material: FFPE invasive lung adenocarcinoma tissue. The source is a person in their 60s with lung adenocarcinoma. CDR3s include the opening cysteine and the closing phenylalanine or tryptophan. The order of the fields is D gene, J gene, clone size, V gene, CDR3 protein, CDR3 DNA. D genes are given only for firm matches. Not all rows give a size; the values are once, few, many and, for expanded clones, a class.

d_gene: -; j_gene: TRBJ2-3; abundance: -; v_gene: TRBV4-2; CDR3aa: CASSPAGIYTQYF; CDR3nt: TGTGCCAGCAGCCCTGCGGGAATATATACGCAGTATTTT
d_gene: TRBD2; j_gene: TRBJ2-1; abundance: -; v_gene: TRBV7-2; CDR3aa: CASTFPGGANEQFF; CDR3nt: TGTGCCAGCACTTTCCCGGGGGGGGCCAATGAGCAGTTCTTC
d_gene: -; j_gene: TRBJ1-5; abundance: -; v_gene: TRBV6-1; CDR3aa: CVASREISNQPQHF; CDR3nt: TGTGTAGCAAGCAGAGAAATTAGCAATCAGCCCCAGCATTTT
d_gene: TRBD1; j_gene: TRBJ2-1; abundance: once; v_gene: TRBV19; CDR3aa: CASSRDRGVGNEQFF; CDR3nt: TGTGCCAGTAGTAGAGACAGGGGGGTCGGCAATGAGCAGTTCTTC
d_gene: -; j_gene: TRBJ2-5; abundance: -; v_gene: TRBV25-1; CDR3aa: CASSGTGAGEETQYF; CDR3nt: TGTGCCAGCAGTGGGACGGGGGCAGGGGAAGAGACCCAGTACTTC
d_gene: -; j_gene: TRBJ2-1; abundance: few; v_gene: TRBV4-1; CDR3aa: CASSTDYYNEQFF; CDR3nt: TGCGCCAGCAGTACCGATTATTACAATGAGCAGTTCTTC
d_gene: -; j_gene: TRBJ2-7; abundance: once; v_gene: TRBV2; CDR3aa: CASSPQGEQYF; CDR3nt: TGTGCCAGCAGTCCCCAGGGAGAGCAGTACTTC
d_gene: TRBD1; j_gene: TRBJ2-7; abundance: few; v_gene: TRBV27; CDR3aa: CASSRDRGEQYF; CDR3nt: TGTGCCAGCAGTCGGGACAGGGGAGAGCAGTACTTC
d_gene: -; j_gene: TRBJ2-1; abundance: -; v_gene: TRBV29-1; CDR3aa: CSVEGTTYNEQFF; CDR3nt: TGCAGCGTTGAGGGGACAACTTACAATGAGCAGTTCTTC
d_gene: -; j_gene: TRBJ2-3; abundance: -; v_gene: TRBV30; CDR3aa: CAWSVRGYTQYF; CDR3nt: TGTGCCTGGAGTGTACGGGGGTATACGCAGTATTTT
d_gene: -; j_gene: TRBJ2-4; abundance: -; v_gene: TRBV11-2; CDR3aa: CASSLEGTGLAKNIQYF; CDR3nt: TGTGCCAGCAGCTTAGAGGGAACAGGTTTAGCCAAAAACATTCAGTACTTC
d_gene: TRBD1; j_gene: TRBJ1-5; abundance: -; v_gene: TRBV30; CDR3aa: CAWNTGQGNQPQHF; CDR3nt: TGTGCCTGGAATACGGGACAGGGCAATCAGCCCCAGCATTTT
d_gene: TRBD2; j_gene: TRBJ2-2; abundance: few; v_gene: TRBV27; CDR3aa: CASSLIAGRDTGELFF; CDR3nt: TGTGCCAGCAGTCTTATAGCGGGACGGGACACCGGGGAGCTGTTTTTT
d_gene: -; j_gene: TRBJ2-7; abundance: -; v_gene: TRBV25-1; CDR3aa: CATLLGEQYF; CDR3nt: TGTGCCACCCTGCTCGGAGAGCAGTACTTC
d_gene: -; j_gene: TRBJ2-5; abundance: once; v_gene: TRBV28; CDR3aa: CASSRKETQYF; CDR3nt: TGTGCCAGCAGTAGGAAAGAGACCCAGTACTTC
d_gene: TRBD2; j_gene: TRBJ2-3; abundance: -; v_gene: TRBV15; CDR3aa: CATSRAKLAPGTQYF; CDR3nt: TGTGCCACCAGCAGAGCCAAACTAGCGCCAGGTACGCAGTATTTT
d_gene: TRBD2; j_gene: TRBJ2-1; abundance: -; v_gene: TRBV6-5; CDR3aa: CASRSSGTRSFEQFF; CDR3nt: TGTGCCAGCAGGTCCTCCGGGACTAGATCCTTCGAGCAGTTCTTC
d_gene: -; j_gene: TRBJ2-3; abundance: -; v_gene: TRBV14; CDR3aa: CASSPTRDTQYF; CDR3nt: TGTGCCAGCAGCCCCACGAGGGATACGCAGTATTTT
d_gene: -; j_gene: TRBJ2-7; abundance: -; v_gene: TRBV5-4; CDR3aa: CASSQAAGFGTYEQYF; CDR3nt: TGTGCCAGCAGCCAGGCGGCGGGGTTCGGGACCTACGAGCAGTACTTC
d_gene: -; j_gene: TRBJ1-2; abundance: -; v_gene: TRBV30; CDR3aa: CAWSSQGYGYTF; CDR3nt: TGTGCCTGGAGTTCACAGGGATATGGCTACACCTTC
d_gene: -; j_gene: TRBJ2-5; abundance: once; v_gene: TRBV7-2; CDR3aa: CASSFGAGETQYF; CDR3nt: TGTGCCAGCAGCTTTGGTGCAGGGGAGACCCAGTACTTC
d_gene: -; j_gene: TRBJ2-7; abundance: -; v_gene: TRBV20-1; CDR3aa: CSAVPGYEQYF; CDR3nt: TGTAGTGCTGTCCCGGGGTACGAGCAGTACTTC
d_gene: -; j_gene: TRBJ2-1; abundance: -; v_gene: TRBV5-4; CDR3aa: CASSPPRTGSYNEQFF; CDR3nt: TGTGCCAGCAGCCCGCCCCGGACTGGTTCCTACAATGAGCAGTTCTTC
d_gene: TRBD2; j_gene: TRBJ2-2; abundance: -; v_gene: TRBV6-4; CDR3aa: CASSPSGTSTGELFF; CDR3nt: TGTGCCAGCAGTCCGAGCGGGACCTCCACCGGGGAGCTGTTTTTT
d_gene: -; j_gene: TRBJ2-3; abundance: medium-sized; v_gene: TRBV30; CDR3aa: CAWSPRSTDTQYF; CDR3nt: TGTGCCTGGAGTCCGCGGAGCACAGATACGCAGTATTTT
d_gene: TRBD1; j_gene: TRBJ2-7; abundance: -; v_gene: TRBV28; CDR3aa: CASSLSGQVSYEQYF; CDR3nt: TGTGCCAGCAGTTTATCCGGACAGGTCTCCTACGAGCAGTACTTC
d_gene: -; j_gene: TRBJ2-1; abundance: -; v_gene: TRBV29-1; CDR3aa: CSDSSGTRIDEQFF; CDR3nt: TGCAGCGACAGCTCCGGTACTAGAATCGATGAGCAGTTCTTC
d_gene: -; j_gene: TRBJ1-1; abundance: -; v_gene: TRBV6-1; CDR3aa: CASRVNTEAFF; CDR3nt: TGTGCCAGCCGAGTGAACACTGAAGCTTTCTTT
d_gene: -; j_gene: TRBJ2-2; abundance: once; v_gene: TRBV7-9; CDR3aa: CASSFTGTGELFF; CDR3nt: TGTGCCAGCAGCTTCACGGGCACCGGGGAGCTGTTTTTT
d_gene: -; j_gene: TRBJ2-5; abundance: -; v_gene: TRBV12-5; CDR3aa: CASGLVEETQYF; CDR3nt: TGTGCTAGTGGTTTGGTAGAAGAGACCCAGTACTTC
d_gene: -; j_gene: TRBJ2-5; abundance: -; v_gene: TRBV5-4; CDR3aa: CASSWDTEGTQYF; CDR3nt: TGTGCCAGCAGCTGGGACACAGAAGGGACCCAGTACTTC
d_gene: TRBD1; j_gene: TRBJ1-2; abundance: few; v_gene: TRBV7-2; CDR3aa: CASSPAGTVPSYGYTF; CDR3nt: TGTGCCAGCAGCCCCGCCGGGACAGTGCCCTCCTATGGCTACACCTTC
d_gene: TRBD1; j_gene: TRBJ1-2; abundance: -; v_gene: TRBV29-1; CDR3aa: CSVGSGTGKGYTF; CDR3nt: TGCAGCGTTGGATCGGGGACAGGGAAGGGCTACACCTTC
d_gene: -; j_gene: TRBJ2-7; abundance: once; v_gene: TRBV19; CDR3aa: CASSIDQKRAHYEQYF; CDR3nt: TGTGCCAGTAGTATAGATCAGAAGCGGGCCCATTACGAGCAGTACTTC
d_gene: -; j_gene: TRBJ1-1; abundance: -; v_gene: TRBV6-6; CDR3aa: CASSYPGPTNTEAFF; CDR3nt: TGTGCCAGCAGTTACCCGGGGCCAACGAACACTGAAGCTTTCTTT
d_gene: TRBD1; j_gene: TRBJ2-3; abundance: -; v_gene: TRBV9; CDR3aa: CASSVFLDRSRDTQYF; CDR3nt: TGTGCCAGCAGCGTTTTTCTGGACAGGTCCCGAGATACGCAGTATTTT
d_gene: -; j_gene: TRBJ1-1; abundance: -; v_gene: TRBV2; CDR3aa: CASSGDSNTEAFF; CDR3nt: TGTGCCAGCAGTGGGGATTCAAACACTGAAGCTTTCTTT
d_gene: -; j_gene: TRBJ2-3; abundance: -; v_gene: TRBV28; CDR3aa: CASYTGTSTDTQYF; CDR3nt: TGTGCCAGCTATACAGGGACTAGCACAGATACGCAGTATTTT
d_gene: -; j_gene: TRBJ2-1; abundance: -; v_gene: TRBV28; CDR3aa: CASSLLLVSEQFF; CDR3nt: TGTGCCAGCAGTTTGCTCTTAGTAAGCGAGCAGTTCTTC
d_gene: TRBD1; j_gene: TRBJ2-1; abundance: once; v_gene: TRBV27; CDR3aa: CASSFGTGHAPEQFF; CDR3nt: TGTGCCAGCAGTTTCGGGACAGGGCATGCCCCTGAGCAGTTCTTC
d_gene: TRBD2; j_gene: TRBJ2-7; abundance: -; v_gene: TRBV5-5; CDR3aa: CASRPSSGSGEQYF; CDR3nt: TGTGCCAGCAGACCATCTAGCGGGAGCGGCGAGCAGTACTTC
d_gene: -; j_gene: TRBJ1-2; abundance: -; v_gene: TRBV4-1; CDR3aa: CASSQVLRGGIYGYTF; CDR3nt: TGCGCCAGCAGCCAAGTGCTAAGGGGAGGAATCTATGGCTACACCTTC
d_gene: -; j_gene: TRBJ1-4; abundance: few; v_gene: TRBV5-1; CDR3aa: CASRLGGTNEKLFF; CDR3nt: TGCGCCAGCAGATTGGGAGGAACTAATGAAAAACTGTTTTTT
d_gene: -; j_gene: TRBJ1-3; abundance: -; v_gene: TRBV28; CDR3aa: CASRPTTGGRSGNTIYF; CDR3nt: TGTGCCAGCAGGCCAACCACGGGGGGACGCTCTGGAAACACCATATATTTT
d_gene: -; j_gene: TRBJ1-5; abundance: -; v_gene: TRBV7-9; CDR3aa: CASSLDNQPQHF; CDR3nt: TGTGCCAGCAGCTTAGATAATCAGCCCCAGCATTTT
d_gene: -; j_gene: TRBJ1-1; abundance: -; v_gene: TRBV2; CDR3aa: CARWSGAEAFF; CDR3nt: TGTGCTAGATGGAGCGGGGCTGAAGCTTTCTTT
d_gene: -; j_gene: TRBJ2-7; abundance: -; v_gene: TRBV11-3; CDR3aa: CASSIQRGHYEQYF; CDR3nt: TGTGCCAGCAGCATCCAGCGGGGACACTACGAGCAGTACTTC
d_gene: -; j_gene: TRBJ2-3; abundance: -; v_gene: TRBV5-1; CDR3aa: CASSLGGTMGDTQYF; CDR3nt: TGCGCCAGCAGCTTGGGAGGTACGATGGGCGATACGCAGTATTTT
d_gene: TRBD1; j_gene: TRBJ1-1; abundance: -; v_gene: TRBV28; CDR3aa: CASRYRTGGPMNTEAFF; CDR3nt: TGTGCCAGCAGGTACCGGACAGGTGGTCCTATGAACACTGAAGCTTTCTTT
d_gene: -; j_gene: TRBJ1-5; abundance: few; v_gene: TRBV6-1; CDR3aa: CASSERRGADSNQPQHF; CDR3nt: TGTGCCAGCAGCGAACGGAGGGGGGCGGATAGCAATCAGCCCCAGCATTTT
d_gene: -; j_gene: TRBJ1-2; abundance: -; v_gene: TRBV25-1; CDR3aa: CASSGQMTGLGGYTF; CDR3nt: TGTGCCAGCAGTGGCCAGATGACAGGTTTGGGCGGCTACACCTTC
d_gene: -; j_gene: TRBJ2-7; abundance: -; v_gene: TRBV21-1; CDR3aa: CACKGEGNQYRFRLSYEQYF; CDR3nt: TGTGCCTGCAAGGGCGAGGGTAACCAATATAGGTTTAGATTATCCTACGAGCAGTACTTC